This TCR beta chain was captured in a study of T-cell memory formation after mild COVID-19. The study's findings and limits: Second-wave clones that peaked on day 37 lacked confirmed SARS-CoV-2 specificity.

A word on this clonotype: What it binds is unknown.

TCRdb reanalysed the 5' RACE reads using MiXCR and keeps one entry per CDR3 protein. The sample has around 320,000 distinct CDR3 sequences; 15% to 20% are singletons. CDR1 and CDR2 (germline): DFQATT, SNEGSKA (reference sequence). After removal of 6 bases from V and 4 bases from J, the junction contained 4 bases not matched to a gene. The length of the CDR3 is 15 residues. The sequenced material came from PBMCs or a T cell subset sorted from them (not recorded which). This clonotype was obtained from a man aged 18 to 30 who had mild COVID-19 (a few samples of this study predate the infection). Cell type and time point are not known. The chain uses TRBV20-1 and TRBJ2-3; TRBD2 aligns across 16 bases. CDR3 in amino acids: CSATGTSGGADTQYF. The CDR3 coding sequence is TGCAGTGCCACAGGGACTAGCGGGGGGGCAGATACGCAGTATTTT.